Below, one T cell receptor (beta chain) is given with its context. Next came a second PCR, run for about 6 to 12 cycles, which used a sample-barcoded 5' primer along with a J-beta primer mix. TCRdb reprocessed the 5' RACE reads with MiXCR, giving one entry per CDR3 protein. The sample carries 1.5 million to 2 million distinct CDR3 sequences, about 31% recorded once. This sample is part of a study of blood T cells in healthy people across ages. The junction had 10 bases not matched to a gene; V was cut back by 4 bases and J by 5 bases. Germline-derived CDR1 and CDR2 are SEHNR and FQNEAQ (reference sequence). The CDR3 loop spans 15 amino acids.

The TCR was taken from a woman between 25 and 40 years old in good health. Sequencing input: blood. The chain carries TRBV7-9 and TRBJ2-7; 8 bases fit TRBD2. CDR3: CASSSERLAKNEQYF. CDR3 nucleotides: TGTGCCAGCAGCTCTGAAAGACTAGCGAAGAACGAGCAGTACTTC.